This T cell receptor beta chain was obtained from a study of blood T cell repertoires in COVID-19. Turning to the study itself: The United States, Italy and Spain supplied acute and convalescent COVID-19 samples.

Source study methods: The assay estimated nucleated cells by amplifying reference gene primers. Here immunoSEQ multiplex PCR was the method, and the copy in TCRdb shows in-frame clones only, minus some. V and J calls and clone size follow that table, whereas D and trimming were derived from the DNA. The sample carries roughly 140,000 clones, approximately 90% recorded once. This clone was counted between two and nine times. Sequenced input: peripheral blood. The receptor comes from a woman older than 75 with acute or convalescent COVID-19.

DNA for the CDR3: TGTGCCAGCTCCGAGGGGACAAACAATGAAAAACTGTTTTTT. It specifies CASSEGTNNEKLFF. V usage is TRBV28 and J usage is TRBJ1-4; TRBD1 might be the D (6 bases). Between the trimmed V and J ends, which lost 8 bases and 5 bases, there was a span of 15 bases. This CDR3 spans 14 amino acids. In germline, CDR1 is MDHEN, CDR2 SYDVKM.